Shown below are 17 T cell receptor beta chains from a single sample sequenced in a study of T cells after yellow fever vaccination. In TCRdb, the 5' RACE reads were re-called with MiXCR into one record per CDR3 protein. The sample carries 500,000 to 550,000 distinct CDR3 sequences, 20% to 25% recorded once. The sample was PBMCs, taken more than 20 days after the first yellow fever vaccination. All receptors come from a man aged 18 to 35 who received the YFV17D yellow fever vaccine.

This clonotype has a single count. This chain joins TRBV6-5 and TRBJ1-4; D may be TRBD1 (6 bases). Trimming removed 3 bases at V and 8 bases at J, with 16 bases between. The germline V gene has CDR1 MNHEY and CDR2 SVGAGI. The CDR3 loop spans 15 amino acids. The DNA of the CDR3 is TGTGCCAGCAGTTATGCGACAGGCAGTGGAGAAAAACTGTTTTTT. This gives the protein CASSYATGSGEKLFF.

The chain links TRBV7-6 to TRBJ2-1, with 7 bases lining up with TRBD2. The germline CDR1 and CDR2 sequences are SGHVS and FNYEAQ. CDR3 length: 21 residues. Germline trimming cut 3 bases from V and 8 bases from J; bases unmatched to any gene: 28. CDR3 residues: CASSFPSDYTLSGLDADEQFF. CDR3 in DNA: TGTGCCAGCAGCTTCCCCTCGGACTACACTCTCTCCGGACTAGACGCCGATGAGCAGTTCTTC.

This clonotype has more than one count but fewer than ten. V usage is TRBV7-2 and J usage is TRBJ2-4; no clear D. The V end was cut by 5 bases, the J end by 0 bases, with 8 bases between. The germline V gene encodes CDR1 SGHTA and CDR2 FQGNSA. The CDR3 sequence is 14 residues long. CDR3 in amino acids: CASSDSRAKNIQYF. The CDR3 nucleotides are TGTGCCAGCAGCGACTCGAGAGCCAAAAACATTCAGTACTTC.

The rearrangement joins TRBV20-1 to TRBJ2-5; D ambiguous. This CDR3 has 12 amino acids. Germline lookup yields CDR1 DFQATT and CDR2 SNEGSKA (reference sequence). Trimming shortened V by 4 bases and J by 1 base, and 7 bases separated the two germline ends. For the CDR3, the DNA is TGCAGTGCTACGGGCGGCCAAGAGACCCAGTACTTC. Protein sequence: CSATGGQETQYF.

This clonotype was observed at least ten times. The chain combines TRBV12-3 or TRBV12-4 with TRBJ1-6; D not resolved. V was shortened by 5 bases and J by 6 bases, with 11 bases between the two germline ends. The CDR3 has 14 residues. The CDR3 coding sequence is TGTGCCAGCAGTCAAAGCCCGACTAATTCACCCCTCCACTTT. This sequence encodes CASSQSPTNSPLHF.

This chain links TRBV30 with TRBJ2-7; TRBD2 matches 9 bases. V was pared by 0 bases and J by 3 bases, with 9 bases of the junction left unmatched. The V gene's germline CDR1 is GTSNPN and CDR2 SVGIG (reference sequence). The CDR3 extends over 16 amino acids. DNA for the CDR3: TGTGCCTGGAGTGTAGCGGGGGGCCGCTTCAGCTACGAGCAGTACTTC. Translated: CAWSVAGGRFSYEQYF.

A remark on this clonotype: An end of the junction differs from the germline gene, which may be a read error. The chain is built from TRBV5-1 and TRBJ2-5; TRBD1 is a possible D gene (5 bases). Germline V gene sequence: CDR1 SGHRS, CDR2 YFSETQ. This CDR3 is built from 13 residues. CDR3 DNA sequence: TGCGCCGGCAGCTTGACAGTCCAAGAGACCCAGTACTTC. Its translation: CAGSLTVQETQYF.

The chain employs TRBV24-1 and TRBJ2-5; TRBD1 is a possible D gene (6 bases). Germline-derived CDR1 and CDR2 are KGHDR and SFDVKD. This CDR3 has 14 residues. V was cut by 4 bases and J by 5 bases, with 13 bases left in between. The CDR3 spells CATSDGDTPETQYF. As DNA, the CDR3 is TGTGCCACCAGTGACGGGGACACCCCCGAGACCCAGTACTTC.

This clonotype was counted only a few times. The chain has TRBV7-2 and TRBJ2-5, with TRBD2 identical over 10 bases. This CDR3 contains 15 residues. The V and J ends lost 4 bases and 5 bases, in that order; junction bases with no gene match: 7. Germline lookup yields CDR1 SGHTA and CDR2 FQGNSA. The CDR3 reads CASSYQRGGGETQYF. The CDR3 DNA reads TGTGCCAGCAGCTACCAGCGGGGGGGCGGGGAGACCCAGTACTTC. Full variable domain (outside the CDR3, taken from reference TRBV7-2 and TRBJ2-5): GAGVSQSPSNKVTEKGKDVELRCDPISGHTALYWYRQSLGQGLEFLIYFQGNSAPDKSGLPSDRFSAERTGGSVSTLTIQRTQQEDSAVYLCASSYQRGGGETQYFGPGTRLLVL.

This clonotype was counted only a few times. The J gene is TRBJ2-1, the V gene TRBV28, with 10 bases matching TRBD1. V lost 2 bases to trimming and J lost 14 bases; unmatched junction nucleotides: 6. Germline loops: CDR1 MDHEN, CDR2 SYDVKM. The CDR3 runs to 13 residues. CDR3 sequence (DNA): TGTGCCAGCAGTTTAGAGCCGGGACAGGGGAAGTTCTTC. Its translation: CASSLEPGQGKFF.

The chain uses TRBV4-1 and TRBJ2-1; D possibly uses TRBD1 or TRBD2 (5 bases each). Germline-derived CDR1 and CDR2 are MGHRA and YSYEKL. V was pared by 4 bases and J by 10 bases, with 20 bases between. The CDR3 is 15 amino acids. CDR3 coding DNA: TGCGCCAGCAGCCCGGGCCCGGGGCAGAGGTTGGAGCAGTTCTTC. Translated: CASSPGPGQRLEQFF.

In its sample, this clonotype was seen a few times. The chain uses TRBV5-1 and TRBJ2-2; tentative D call: TRBD2 (6 bases). The CDR3 totals 15 residues. Trimming removed 0 bases from V and 7 bases from J, with 13 bases in between. In germline, CDR1 is SGHRS, CDR2 YFSETQ. The DNA of the CDR3 is TGCGCCAGCAGCTTGGGACTAGTGAGCGACGGGGAGCTGTTTTTT. It codes for CASSLGLVSDGELFF.

The chain is built from TRBV4-3 and TRBJ1-1; D possibly corresponds to TRBD1 (6 bases). The CDR3 is 17 residues long. V shed 4 bases and J shed 1 base, with 19 bases lying between them. Germline CDR1 is LGHNA and CDR2 is YSLEER. The CDR3, as DNA: TGCGCCAGCAGCCCGGGTCTCCTCAGGGGAACGAACACTGAAGCTTTCTTT. This sequence encodes CASSPGLLRGTNTEAFF.

V usage is TRBV4-1 and J usage is TRBJ2-1, with D uncertain. Germline V gene sequence: CDR1 MGHRA, CDR2 YSYEKL. The length of the CDR3 is 15 residues. The V end lost 0 bases, the J end lost 5 bases, and 11 bases lay between the germline ends. CDR3 in DNA: TGCGCCAGCAGCCAAGAGCCGACTGGCCACAATGAGCAGTTCTTC. Amino acid sequence: CASSQEPTGHNEQFF.

This clonotype was found a few times. CDR3: CASTSAETQYF. The CDR3 DNA is TGTGCCAGCACTAGCGCGGAGACCCAGTACTTC. This chain joins TRBV2 and TRBJ2-5; possible D gene TRBD2, 6 bases. In germline, CDR1 is SNHLY, CDR2 FYNNEI. V lost 7 bases and J 5 bases, leaving 8 bases between the germline ends. This CDR3 contains 11 residues.

This chain joins TRBV11-3 and TRBJ2-2; 8 nucleotides align to TRBD1. Germline assignment: CDR1 SGHNT and CDR2 YENEEA. The V gene end was trimmed by 5 bases and the J gene end by 4 bases; junction bases not matched to a gene: 6. The CDR3 sequence is 15 residues long. The CDR3 sequence: CASSPRTGSTGELFF. The CDR3, as DNA: TGTGCCAGCAGCCCCCGGACAGGGAGCACCGGGGAGCTGTTTTTT.

The chain recombines TRBV3-1 with TRBJ2-7; D perhaps matches TRBD1 (6 bases). Trimming pared 3 bases from V and 5 bases from J, leaving 14 bases between. The CDR3 length is 14 residues. Looked up from germline, CDR1 is LGHDT and CDR2 is YNNKEL (reference sequence). The CDR3 DNA sequence: TGTGCCAGCAGCCACAGGGGAAATCCACACGAGCAGTACGTC. Translating gives CASSHRGNPHEQYV.